What follows are 27 T cell receptor beta chains derived from one specimen sequenced in a study of blood T cell repertoires in COVID-19. Clones were sequenced by immunoSEQ multiplex PCR, and TCRdb holds only the in-frame ones, with some missing. The sample shows about 1,300 clones, about 95% of them seen only once. Sample: peripheral blood. The receptors were gathered from a human donor in a cohort sampled during active COVID-19.

This chain links TRBV20-1 with TRBJ1-2, with D possibly TRBD1 on 5 matching bases. Germline CDR1 DFQATT, CDR2 SNEGSKA (reference sequence). The CDR3 is 11 residues long. Trimming removed 5 bases at V and 2 bases at J, with 6 bases between. The CDR3 DNA sequence: TGCAGTGCTGGGGGGAACTATGGCTACACCTTC. Its translation: CSAGGNYGYTF.

V is TRBV19 and J is TRBJ2-7; 9 nucleotides agree with TRBD2. This CDR3 has 15 residues. With 1 base clipped from V and 3 bases from J, the junction kept 4 bases outside the gene matches. The germline V gene has CDR1 LNHDA and CDR2 SQIVND (reference sequence). In nucleotides, the CDR3 is TGTGCCAGTAGTATAGGTCCAGCGGGAGGCTACGAGCAGTACTTC. This codes for CASSIGPAGGYEQYF.

The rearrangement joins TRBV24-1 to TRBJ2-6; possibly TRBD2 for D (6 bases). The germline gives CDR1 KGHDR, CDR2 SFDVKD. V lost 3 bases, J lost 2 bases, and 10 bases lay in between. The CDR3 spans 16 residues. CDR3 coding DNA: TGTGCCACCAGTGATCGAGGGGAGGCTGGGGCCAACGTCCTGACTTTC. Translation gives CATSDRGEAGANVLTF.

This clone showed up just once. The chain employs TRBV6-2 or TRBV6-3 and TRBJ2-3, with 8 bases that match TRBD2. The CDR3 loop spans 16 amino acids. V lost 0 bases to trimming and J lost 5 bases; unmatched junction nucleotides: 7. Germline V gene sequence: CDR1 MNHEY, CDR2 SVGEGT. CDR3 region: CASSYSHPGGGDTQYF. CDR3 DNA: TGTGCCAGCAGTTACTCTCATCCGGGAGGGGGAGATACGCAGTATTTT.

The J gene is TRBJ2-7, the V gene TRBV3-1 (or the pseudogene TRBV3-2); 14 bases align to TRBD2. The CDR3 has 16 residues. Germline V lookup: CDR1 LGHDT, CDR2 YNNKEL (reference sequence). J lost 3 bases, V lost 1 base, and 2 bases had no gene match. CDR3 region: CASSQGLAGGHYEQYF. Here the CDR3 DNA reads TGTGCCAGCAGCCAAGGACTAGCGGGGGGGCACTACGAGCAGTACTTC.

The rearrangement links TRBV28 to TRBJ1-6, with 8 bases aligning to TRBD1. V dropped 11 bases and J dropped 7; count of bases not matched to a gene: 13. CDR1 and CDR2 from the germline V gene are MDHEN and SYDVKM. The CDR3 length is 15 residues. For the CDR3, the DNA is TGTGCCGCCGTAGCTCCAGGGGGCTTCAATTCACCCCTCCACTTT. Protein sequence: CAAVAPGGFNSPLHF.

The chain uses TRBV6-2 or TRBV6-3 and TRBJ2-1, with 11 bases aligning to TRBD2. Germline CDR1 MNHEY, CDR2 SVGEGT. Germline trimming cut 0 bases from V and 5 bases from J; bases unmatched to any gene: 9. This CDR3 region has 18 residues. The CDR3 DNA follows: TGTGCCAGCAGTTACTCGAGTCTAGCGGGAGGTTTTAACAATGAGCAGTTCTTC. Encoded protein: CASSYSSLAGGFNNEQFF.

The V call is TRBV14, the J call TRBJ2-3; possible D gene TRBD1, 6 bases. The V gene's germline CDR1 is SGHDN and CDR2 FVKESK. Trimming stripped 4 bases from V and 2 bases from J, with 16 bases between. The CDR3 runs 16 residues. In DNA, the CDR3 is TGTGCCAGCAGCCTCCCGGGTAACAGGGTCACAGATACGCAGTATTTT. Protein product: CASSLPGNRVTDTQYF.

The V gene is TRBV28, the J gene TRBJ2-5; 7 bases map to TRBD1. Germline V CDR1 and CDR2: MDHEN, SYDVKM. This CDR3 region has 15 residues. Trimming cost V 6 bases and J 2 bases; bases outside gene matches: 9. The CDR3 sequence: CASRPMDRLQETQYF. The CDR3 nucleotides are TGTGCCAGCAGACCTATGGACAGGTTACAAGAGACCCAGTACTTC.

V usage is TRBV11-3 and J usage is TRBJ1-3; D remains ambiguous. The V end lost 4 bases, the J end lost 9 bases, and 7 bases lay between the germline ends. Germline CDR1 SGHNT, CDR2 YENEEA. The CDR3 consists of 11 residues. CDR3 sequence (DNA): TGTGCCAGCAGCTCCGGAGGCACCATATATTTT. Encoded protein: CASSSGGTIYF. The full variable domain, rest sourced from reference TRBV11-3 and TRBJ1-3, is EAGVVQSPRYKIIEKKQPVAFWCNPISGHNTLYWYLQNLGQGPELLIRYENEEAVDDSQLPKDRFSAERLKGVDSTLKIQPAELGDSAVYLCASSSGGTIYFGEGSWLTVV.

CDR3 loop: CASSVSGTPYEQYF. In DNA, the CDR3 is TGTGCCAGCAGCGTAAGCGGAACCCCCTACGAGCAGTACTTC. The rearrangement links TRBV9 to TRBJ2-7; tentative D call: TRBD2 (5 bases). The CDR3 is made up of 14 amino acids. Trimming took off 1 base at V and 2 bases at J, with 10 bases between the two ends. Germline V CDR1 and CDR2: SGDLS, YYNGEE.

This clone came up once. The V gene is TRBV6-5, the J gene TRBJ2-2; D not resolved. The germline CDR1 and CDR2 sequences are MNHEY and SVGAGI. The germline V and J ends were trimmed by 5 bases and 4 bases, with 8 bases remaining between them. The CDR3 has 13 residues. CDR3 sequence reads: CASSHGSTGELFF. Here the CDR3 DNA reads TGTGCCAGCAGTCACGGGTCCACCGGGGAGCTGTTTTTT.

This chain joins TRBV30 and TRBJ2-2; 7 nucleotides line up with TRBD2. V lost 4 bases to trimming and J lost 4 bases; unmatched junction nucleotides: 21. The CDR3 runs to 19 residues. Per germline, CDR1 GTSNPN and CDR2 SVGIG (reference sequence). The CDR3 reads CAWTEGQWYLKRGTGELFF. The CDR3 DNA follows: TGTGCCTGGACCGAGGGGCAGTGGTATTTGAAGCGGGGCACCGGGGAGCTGTTTTTT.

V gene TRBV7-6 combines with J gene TRBJ2-5; the match to TRBD1 covers 7 bases. The CDR3 has 15 residues. Germline CDR1 and CDR2: SGHVS and FNYEAQ. V shed 5 bases, J shed 5 bases, and the junction held 11 bases outside the gene matches. Written as DNA, the CDR3 is TGTGCCAGCAGCGTCGGGACAGTCCCGCGGGAGACCCAGTACTTC. This translates into CASSVGTVPRETQYF. The whole variable domain, filled in from reference TRBV7-6 and TRBJ2-5, reads GAGVSQSPRYKVTKRGQDVALRCDPISGHVSLYWYRQALGQGPEFLTYFNYEAQQDKSGLPNDRFSAERPEGSISTLTIQRTEQRDSAMYRCASSVGTVPRETQYFGPGTRLLVL.

V gene TRBV27 combines with J gene TRBJ2-7; 7 bases are a match to TRBD1. Losses at the gene ends were 5 bases for V and 5 bases for J; bases not matched to a gene: 12. The V gene's germline CDR1 is MNHEY and CDR2 SMNVEV (reference sequence). The CDR3 is 15 residues long. The CDR3: CASSARQGTGHEQYF. The CDR3 nucleotides are TGTGCCAGCAGTGCACGACAGGGTACCGGCCACGAGCAGTACTTC.

V and J are TRBV3-1 (or the pseudogene TRBV3-2) and TRBJ1-2; D gene ambiguous. The CDR3 spans 20 residues. The V and J ends lost 0 bases and 5 bases respectively, with 28 bases between them. CDR1 LGHDT and CDR2 YNNKEL come from the germline V gene (reference sequence). The CDR3 is CASSQDRSGADFSLGYGYTF. The CDR3, as DNA: TGTGCCAGCAGCCAAGACAGGTCCGGTGCGGACTTCTCCCTCGGTTATGGCTACACCTTC.

The genes are TRBV27 and TRBJ2-3, with 9 bases aligning to TRBD1. V dropped 6 bases and J dropped 0; count of bases not matched to a gene: 4. Per germline, CDR1 MNHEY and CDR2 SMNVEV (reference sequence). CDR3 length: 15 residues. In nucleotides, the CDR3 is TGTGCCAGCAGGACAGGGGGTGGTAGCACAGATACGCAGTATTTT. Translating gives CASRTGGGSTDTQYF.

The chain carries TRBV7-8 and TRBJ2-1; 8 nucleotides match TRBD2. Germline trimming cut 2 bases from V and 4 bases from J; bases unmatched to any gene: 4. Germline assignment: CDR1 SGHVS and CDR2 FQNEAQ. The CDR3 has 15 amino acids. In DNA form, the CDR3 reads TGTGCCAGCAGCTTAAGGCGGGAGGTTTACAATGAGCAGTTCTTC. Its translation is CASSLRREVYNEQFF.

The chain uses TRBV4-1 and TRBJ2-7, with 12 nucleotides matching TRBD2. Losses at the gene ends were 1 base for V and 2 bases for J; bases not matched to a gene: 12. The germline gives CDR1 MGHRA, CDR2 YSYEKL. This CDR3 has 19 amino acids. CDR3 DNA sequence: TGCGCCAGCAGCCAAGGTCGCCTAGCGGGGGGGACAGTGGCCTACGAGCAGTACTTC. Its protein product is CASSQGRLAGGTVAYEQYF.

The V gene is TRBV7-2, the J gene TRBJ2-7; D is ambiguous. The CDR3 has 14 amino acids. The V end lost 2 bases, the J end lost 0 bases, and 8 bases lay between the germline ends. Germline lookup yields CDR1 SGHTA and CDR2 FQGNSA. CDR3 nucleotide sequence: TGTGCCAGCAGCTTATTCCGGAGCTCCTACGAGCAGTACTTC. This codes for CASSLFRSSYEQYF. The whole variable domain, remainder taken from reference TRBV7-2 and TRBJ2-7, is GAGVSQSPSNKVTEKGKDVELRCDPISGHTALYWYRQSLGQGLEFLIYFQGNSAPDKSGLPSDRFSAERTGGSVSTLTIQRTQQEDSAVYLCASSLFRSSYEQYFGPGTRLTVT.

This chain joins TRBV28 and TRBJ1-3, with unresolved D. This CDR3 spans 15 amino acids. Looked up from germline, CDR1 is MDHEN and CDR2 is SYDVKM. Between the trimmed V and J ends, which lost 6 bases and 0 bases, there was a span of 12 bases. The CDR3 DNA follows: TGTGCCAGCAGCCGTCCTTCTTACTCTGGAAACACCATATATTTT. Its protein product is CASSRPSYSGNTIYF.

The J gene is TRBJ2-3, the V gene TRBV11-3, with TRBD2 identical over 9 bases. The J segment lost 2 bases and the V segment lost 2 bases, leaving 5 bases of the junction unmatched. The CDR3 runs to 16 residues. CDR1 is SGHNT and CDR2 is YENEEA in the germline V gene. CDR3 in DNA: TGTGCCAGCAGCTTATTAGCTAGCGGGGCCACAGATACGCAGTATTTT. Protein sequence: CASSLLASGATDTQYF.

The V and J genes are TRBV7-9 and TRBJ2-2; the match to TRBD2 covers 13 bases. V lost 4 bases, J lost 1 base, and 9 bases stayed unmatched. The CDR3 is made up of 19 amino acids. Germline V gene sequence: CDR1 SEHNR, CDR2 FQNEAQ (reference sequence). DNA of the CDR3: TGTGCCAGCAGCTCCTCTGCGACTAGCGGGGGGAAGAACACCGGGGAGCTGTTTTTT. It yields the protein CASSSSATSGGKNTGELFF. The full variable domain, with the rest looked up from reference TRBV7-9 and TRBJ2-2, is DTGVSQNPRHKITKRGQNVTFRCDPISEHNRLYWYRQTLGQGPEFLTYFQNEAQLEKSRLLSDRFSAERPKGSFSTLEIQRTEQGDSAMYLCASSSSATSGGKNTGELFFGEGSRLTVL.

The rearrangement uses TRBV28 and TRBJ2-5; 15 bases line up with TRBD2. This CDR3 contains 16 residues. Germline-derived CDR1 and CDR2 are MDHEN and SYDVKM. The trim removed 2 bases at V and 2 bases at J, leaving 0 bases unmatched. DNA for the CDR3: TGTGCCAGCAGTTTAGGACTAGCGGGGGGGCAAGAGACCCAGTACTTC. This translates into CASSLGLAGGQETQYF.

CDR3 in amino acids: CASRRLAGGGEQYF. The CDR3 DNA reads as TGTGCCAGCAGGCGACTAGCGGGAGGTGGGGAGCAGTACTTC. The rearrangement joins TRBV27 to TRBJ2-7, with 13 bases aligning to TRBD2. V lost 6 bases to trimming and J lost 7 bases; unmatched junction nucleotides: 6. Looked up from germline, CDR1 is MNHEY and CDR2 is SMNVEV (reference sequence). The length of the CDR3 is 14 residues.

The rearrangement links TRBV18 to TRBJ2-3; 10 bases are a match to TRBD1. V shed 4 bases and J 0 bases; nucleotides not matched to a gene: 4. Per germline, CDR1 KGHSH and CDR2 LQKENI. The CDR3 totals 16 residues. The CDR3 DNA is TGTGCCAGCTCACAGACAGGGGGCCCTAGCACAGATACGCAGTATTTT. It codes for CASSQTGGPSTDTQYF.

This chain joins TRBV30 and TRBJ2-7; D gene uncertain. Germline CDR1 GTSNPN, CDR2 SVGIG (reference sequence). Trimming cost V 3 bases and J 0 bases, with 6 bases left between them. The CDR3 extends over 12 amino acids. CDR3 loop: CAWSSFSYEQYF. The CDR3 DNA is TGTGCCTGGAGCTCCTTCTCCTACGAGCAGTACTTC.